The 7 T cell receptor beta chains below all came from one sample that was sequenced in a study of spatial heterogeneity in lung cancer. Time point described: sample taken at primary tumor resection. Without sorting, whole RNA was sequenced from tumor, nontumor lung or frozen PBMC. Via MiXCR, TCRdb re-called the 5' RACE reads, giving one row per CDR3 protein. The table lists under 8,000 distinct CDR3 sequences, 5% to 7% of them singletons. Specimen: normal lung tissue next to the tumor, collected at surgery. The receptors were gathered from a female donor with early-stage non-small cell lung cancer.

This clonotype has a handful of counts. This beta chain came through as a stray read in a library set up for alpha chains, and its size says little. The J gene is TRBJ2-1, the V gene TRBV7-2, with D perhaps TRBD1 (5 bases). V was pared by 6 bases and J by 1 base, with 16 bases between. Germline V CDR1 and CDR2: SGHTA, FQGNSA. The CDR3 covers 16 residues. CDR3 sequence: CASRNVGQGSYNEQFF. The CDR3, as DNA: TGTGCCAGCAGAAACGTGGGGCAAGGATCCTACAATGAGCAGTTCTTC.

This clonotype was detected ten times or more. This beta chain was picked up by a library intended for alpha chains and is off target, so its count carries little meaning. The V gene is TRBV15, the J gene TRBJ1-5, with D hard to call. Trimming took 0 bases from V and 11 from J, leaving 11 bases between them. In germline, CDR1 is LNHNV, CDR2 YYDKDF (reference sequence). This CDR3 is built from 13 residues. CDR3: CATSRDGNPAQHF. The CDR3 DNA reads as TGTGCCACCAGCAGAGATGGCAACCCGGCCCAGCATTTT.

This clonotype showed up many times. In a library made to pick up alpha chains, this beta chain is a stray read with a size that means little. The V gene is TRBV2, the J gene TRBJ2-5; 7 nucleotides match TRBD2. The CDR3 loop spans 14 amino acids. Germline CDR1 reads SNHLY; CDR2 reads FYNNEI. The J segment lost 1 base and the V segment lost 3 bases, leaving 2 bases of the junction unmatched. The CDR3 is CASSDSSGQETQYF. The CDR3 DNA is TGTGCCAGCAGTGATTCTAGCGGCCAAGAGACCCAGTACTTC.

By proportion, this clonotype is medium-sized (0.01 to 0.1%). Since it is a stray read in a library aimed at alpha chains, this beta chain has a size that is not meaningful. The CDR3 sequence is CASSLRFLTTDTQYF. The CDR3 nucleotides are TGTGCCAGCAGCCTTAGGTTCCTTACCACAGATACGCAGTATTTT. The chain employs TRBV4-2 and TRBJ2-3; D unresolved. Germline CDR1 is LGHNA and CDR2 is YNFKEQ. V dropped 4 bases and J dropped 2 bases, with 13 bases sitting between them. The CDR3 extends over 15 amino acids.

This clonotype was detected ten times or more. Because this beta chain is a stray read in a library intended to capture alpha chains, its abundance should not be given much weight. The chain combines TRBV7-9 with TRBJ2-1; TRBD2 matches at 10 bases. The germline gives CDR1 SEHNR, CDR2 FQNEAQ (reference sequence). J lost 4 bases, V lost 5 bases, and 8 bases had no gene match. The CDR3 runs to 16 residues. In nucleotides, the CDR3 is TGTGCCAGCAGCAGTATAGCGGGAGGACCTTACAATGAGCAGTTCTTC. The encoded protein is CASSSIAGGPYNEQFF.

This clonotype is medium-sized in the sample. For a library built for alpha chains, this beta chain is a stray read; little rests on its size. This rearrangement joins TRBV6-5 to TRBJ1-1, with no clear D. Germline V lookup: CDR1 MNHEY, CDR2 SVGAGI. The CDR3 sequence is 11 residues long. V was shortened by 5 bases and J by 10 bases, with 11 bases between the two germline ends. The CDR3, as DNA: TGTGCCAGCAGTCGCACGGGTGTAGCTTTCTTT. Translation gives CASSRTGVAFF.

This clonotype is medium-sized within its sample. With the library built for alpha chains, this beta chain is off target and its frequency is not meaningful. The J gene is TRBJ2-7, the V gene TRBV4-1; 15 bases are shared with TRBD2. CDR1 MGHRA and CDR2 YSYEKL come from the germline V gene. The CDR3 spans 16 residues. The V and J ends lost 5 bases and 6 bases, in that order; junction bases with no gene match: 8. CDR3 sequence: CASSSWTSGRGTEQYF. The CDR3 bases are TGCGCCAGCAGCTCCTGGACTAGCGGGAGGGGGACCGAGCAGTACTTC.